The 8 T cell receptor beta chains given below trace back to one sample, sequenced in a study of blood T cell repertoires in COVID-19. TCRdb keeps only in-frame clones here, not all; method: immunoSEQ multiplex PCR. This table has 75,000 to 90,000 clones, around four fifths appearing once. The sample taken for sequencing was peripheral blood. These receptors were obtained from an elderly man with active or convalescent COVID-19.

This chain joins TRBV3-1 (or the pseudogene TRBV3-2) and TRBJ2-5; the D gene is possibly TRBD2 (6 bases). Trimming cost V 1 base and J 3 bases, with 12 bases left between them. The CDR3 totals 15 residues. The germline V gene has CDR1 LGHDT and CDR2 YNNKEL (reference sequence). The CDR3 spells CASSQGRDWEETQYF. The CDR3 DNA is TGTGCCAGCAGCCAAGGCCGGGACTGGGAAGAGACCCAGTACTTC.

The genes are TRBV3-1 (or the pseudogene TRBV3-2) and TRBJ2-2; possibly TRBD2 for D (6 bases). The V end was cut by 0 bases, the J end by 4 bases, with 6 bases between. Germline values: CDR1 LGHDT, CDR2 YNNKEL (reference sequence). This CDR3 contains 14 residues. This CDR3 is CASSQDGSTGELFF. The CDR3, as DNA: TGTGCCAGCAGCCAAGACGGGAGCACCGGGGAGCTGTTTTTT.

The CDR3 DNA follows: TGTGCCAGTAGTATTCCGGGACAGGGAAAGACCGGGGAGCTGTTTTTT. Its translation: CASSIPGQGKTGELFF. The rearrangement joins TRBV19 to TRBJ2-2, with 9 positions matching TRBD1. The germline gives CDR1 LNHDA, CDR2 SQIVND (reference sequence). The CDR3 is 16 residues long. J gave up 5 bases and V 3 bases, and 7 bases lay outside the gene matches. The variable domain in full, completed from reference TRBV19 and TRBJ2-2, reads DGGITQSPKYLFRKEGQNVTLSCEQNLNHDAMYWYRQDPGQGLRLIYYSQIVNDFQKGDIAEGYSVSREKKESFPLTVTSAQKNPTAFYLCASSIPGQGKTGELFFGEGSRLTVL.

This sequence joins TRBV5-6 and TRBJ2-2, with 7 bases matching TRBD1. The V gene end was trimmed by 6 bases and the J gene end by 3 bases; junction bases not matched to a gene: 5. This CDR3 is 14 amino acids long. Germline V CDR1 and CDR2: SGHDT, YYEEEE. The CDR3 coding sequence is TGTGCCAGCATGACAGGGCGTTACACCGGGGAGCTGTTTTTT. It yields the protein CASMTGRYTGELFF.

The chain combines TRBV9 with TRBJ1-1; D possibly corresponds to TRBD1 (6 bases). Trimming removed 3 bases at V and 4 bases at J, with 10 bases between. The CDR3 is made up of 13 amino acids. Germline V CDR1 and CDR2: SGDLS, YYNGEE. CDR3 sequence (DNA): TGTGCCAGCAGCGCCACAGGGTTCACTGAAGCTTTCTTT. Its protein product is CASSATGFTEAFF.

For this clone: The sample has other DNA sequences that encode this CDR3 too. The V gene is TRBV3-1 (or the pseudogene TRBV3-2), the J gene TRBJ1-1; D gene ambiguous. This CDR3 region has 11 residues. CDR1 is LGHDT, CDR2 YNNKEL, per germline (reference sequence). V was pared by 1 base and J by 8 bases, with 5 bases between. The CDR3 loop is CASSQGGEAFF. The CDR3 DNA reads as TGTGCCAGCAGCCAAGGAGGGGAAGCTTTCTTT.

The chain has TRBV6-5 and TRBJ2-3; TRBD1 might be the D (6 bases). Germline values: CDR1 MNHEY, CDR2 SVGAGI. The CDR3 is 16 residues long. V gave up 2 bases and J gave up 6 bases, with 18 bases separating them. CDR3 sequence: CASSYRAASGVDTQYF. CDR3 sequence (DNA): TGTGCCAGCAGTTACCGGGCGGCTTCAGGGGTGGATACGCAGTATTTT.

The chain uses TRBV12-1 and TRBJ2-7; TRBD2 is taken as the D call from the table, unchecked against the DNA. TRBV12-1 is a listed pseudogene. The CDR3 spans 13 residues. CDR3 coding DNA: TGTGCCAGCACCTTCGGGGGGGGGCTCGAGCAGTACGTC. The encoded protein is CASTFGGGLEQYV.